The 18 T cell receptor beta chains presented below share a single source sample, sequenced in a study of a mutant IDH1 vaccine in newly diagnosed glioma. Antigens of these TCRs are unknown. Time point here: week 23, last vaccination. The content of each vaccine dose was 300 ug of mutant IDH1 20-mer peptide, and topical imiquimod accompanied it. The method was immunoSEQ multiplex PCR; TCRdb's version includes in-frame clones alone and lacks a portion of them. In the table there are tens of thousands of clones, approximately 80% of which are singletons. The specimen comprised PBMCs, sampled from a glioma patient whose treatment included an IDH1 peptide vaccine. The receptor set was obtained from a man aged 18 to 29 with glioma.

The chain employs TRBV27 and TRBJ1-5, with D hard to call. CDR3 length: 14 amino acids. With 0 bases removed from V and 5 bases from J, the gap between germline ends came to 8 bases. The germline gives CDR1 MNHEY, CDR2 SMNVEV (reference sequence). The CDR3 sequence: CASSLSTSHQPQHF. CDR3 bases: TGTGCCAGCAGTTTATCGACAAGTCATCAGCCCCAGCATTTT.

This chain uses TRBV30 with TRBJ2-7; D is uncertain. Germline lookup yields CDR1 GTSNPN and CDR2 SVGIG (reference sequence). The CDR3 has 13 amino acids. Trimming pared 0 bases from V and 3 bases from J, leaving 9 bases between. The CDR3 sequence: CAWSVSTGYEQYF. In nucleotides, the CDR3 is TGTGCCTGGAGTGTCTCAACTGGCTACGAGCAGTACTTC.

In its sample, this clone was seen once. This chain joins TRBV5-4 and TRBJ2-3, with TRBD1 as a possible D gene (5 bases). V was clipped by 2 bases and J by 4 bases, with 14 bases between them. Germline assignment: CDR1 SGHNT and CDR2 YYREEE (reference sequence). The CDR3 loop spans 15 amino acids. The CDR3 is CASSLPGFSSDTQYF. The CDR3 DNA follows: TGTGCCAGCAGCTTACCAGGGTTCTCCTCAGATACGCAGTATTTT. The entire variable domain, with the rest obtained from reference TRBV5-4 and TRBJ2-3, is as follows: ETGVTQSPTHLIKTRGQQVTLRCSSQSGHNTVSWYQQALGQGPQFIFQYYREEENGRGNFPPRFSGLQFPNYSSELNVNALELDDSALYLCASSLPGFSSDTQYFGPGTRLTVL.

The V call is TRBV27, the J call TRBJ2-7; D is undetermined. Germline CDR1 and CDR2: MNHEY and SMNVEV (reference sequence). This CDR3 has 14 amino acids. Trimming pared 11 bases from V and 0 bases from J, leaving 17 bases between. CDR3: CASILKRPSYEQYF. The DNA of the CDR3 is TGTGCCTCAATCTTAAAGCGCCCCTCCTACGAGCAGTACTTC.

The gene calls are TRBV21-1 and TRBJ2-1; the table gives TRBD2 as D, unverified against the DNA. TRBV21-1 corresponds to a pseudogene. The CDR3 is 9 residues long. The CDR3 DNA reads TGTGCCAGCCGGGGTGAGCAGTTCTTC. Amino acid sequence: CASRGEQFF.

This clone has just one count. The CDR3, as DNA: TGCGCCAGCAGCCAACTGGGACAGGGGACTGGGGCCAACGTCCTGACTTTC. It translates to CASSQLGQGTGANVLTF. V is TRBV4-3 and J is TRBJ2-6; 10 positions agree with TRBD1. Unmatched junction bases numbered 3, after V lost 2 bases and J lost 2 bases. The CDR3 length is 17 residues. Germline-derived CDR1 and CDR2 are LGHNA and YSLEER.

This chain uses TRBV6-6 with TRBJ1-1; D is possibly TRBD1 (5 bases). The V gene lost 6 bases and the J gene lost 0 bases, with 14 bases spanning the gap. Germline CDR1 and CDR2: MNHNY and SVGAGI (reference sequence). The CDR3 runs 15 residues. CDR3 in amino acids: CASSRKGGVNTEAFF. The CDR3 DNA sequence: TGTGCCAGCAGCAGGAAGGGAGGGGTGAACACTGAAGCTTTCTTT.

This chain joins TRBV5-1 and TRBJ2-7, with 14 bases lining up with TRBD2. Germline V CDR1 and CDR2: SGHRS, YFSETQ. With V trimmed by 4 bases and J by 3 bases, 6 bases remained unmatched. The CDR3 is 16 amino acids. CDR3 coding DNA: TGCGCCAGCAGCCAGGGACTAGCGGGAGCTAACTACGAGCAGTACTTC. It codes for CASSQGLAGANYEQYF.

This clone was observed a single time. This chain links TRBV10-3 with TRBJ2-7; 7 bases line up with TRBD1. The germline gives CDR1 ENHRY, CDR2 SYGVKD. The CDR3 runs to 13 residues. V was pared by 7 bases and J by 5 bases, with 8 bases of the junction left unmatched. In DNA form, the CDR3 reads TGTGCCATCACCGGGACAGCACCCCACGAGCAGTACTTC. This sequence encodes CAITGTAPHEQYF.

In its sample, this clone was seen a few times. This sequence joins TRBV2 and TRBJ1-5; D gene uncertain. Germline V gene data show CDR1 as SNHLY and CDR2 as FYNNEI. The CDR3 is made up of 14 amino acids. Trimming took off 6 bases at V and 2 bases at J, with 11 bases between the two ends. Here the CDR3 reads CASRRSFGNQPQHF. The CDR3, as DNA: TGTGCCAGCAGGAGGAGTTTCGGCAATCAGCCCCAGCATTTT.

This chain links TRBV5-1 with TRBJ2-5, with TRBD2 identical over 8 bases. The germline V gene encodes CDR1 SGHRS and CDR2 YFSETQ. The length of the CDR3 is 15 residues. Trimming at V came to 4 bases and at J to 2 bases, leaving 7 bases not matched to a gene. As DNA, the CDR3 is TGCGCCAGCAGCCACGCGGGGGGACTACAAGAGACCCAGTACTTC. Amino acids: CASSHAGGLQETQYF.

The chain uses TRBV9 and TRBJ2-7, with D hard to call. Germline V gene lookup returns CDR1 SGDLS and CDR2 YYNGEE. This CDR3 has 15 amino acids. Trimming shortened V by 0 bases and J by 4 bases, and 14 bases separated the two germline ends. CDR3 sequence (DNA): TGTGCCAGCAGCGTAGACCCGGGCCCAGGATACGAGCAGTACTTC. Its protein is CASSVDPGPGYEQYF.

This CDR3 is CASSLSHTDTQYF. For the CDR3, the DNA is TGTGCCAGCAGCTTGTCCCACACAGATACGCAGTATTTT. The V gene is TRBV7-3, the J gene TRBJ2-3, with D hard to call. Germline CDR1 and CDR2: SGHTA and FQGTGA. Trimming pared 3 bases from V and 2 bases from J, leaving 6 bases between. CDR3 length equals 13 residues.

J is TRBJ1-1 and V is TRBV28, with TRBD1 as a possible D gene (6 bases). This CDR3 spans 14 amino acids. Trimming removed 8 bases at V and 11 bases at J, with 24 bases between. Germline V lookup: CDR1 MDHEN, CDR2 SYDVKM. The DNA for the CDR3 is TGTGCCAGCTCCGAGGGACACCTTCCCAATCGGGCTTTCTTT. It yields the protein CASSEGHLPNRAFF.

This chain links TRBV10-3 with TRBJ1-4; the match to TRBD1 covers 7 bases. Germline V CDR1 and CDR2: ENHRY, SYGVKD. This CDR3 is built from 14 residues. Losses at the gene ends were 4 bases for V and 6 bases for J; bases not matched to a gene: 5. The CDR3 protein is CAISGQGGDEKLFF. DNA for the CDR3: TGTGCCATCAGTGGACAGGGAGGGGATGAAAAACTGTTTTTT.

V gene TRBV6-1 combines with J gene TRBJ2-7; 7 bases are shared with TRBD1. Unmatched junction bases numbered 10, after V lost 4 bases and J lost 1 base. CDR3 length: 16 amino acids. Germline V lookup: CDR1 MNHNS, CDR2 SASEGT. The CDR3 protein is CASSGSPGQSSYEQYF. The DNA of the CDR3 is TGTGCCAGCAGTGGATCACCGGGACAGTCTTCCTACGAGCAGTACTTC.

V gene TRBV30 combines with J gene TRBJ1-6; D is unresolved. V was pared by 0 bases and J by 7 bases, with 13 bases between. The CDR3 totals 15 residues. Per germline, CDR1 GTSNPN and CDR2 SVGIG (reference sequence). DNA for the CDR3: TGTGCCTGGAGTGTACTCGCCCAGTCGAATTCACCCCTCCACTTT. Encoded protein: CAWSVLAQSNSPLHF.

The chain has TRBV19 and TRBJ1-2; D unclear. Germline V CDR1 and CDR2: LNHDA, SQIVND (reference sequence). With 4 bases removed from V and 4 bases from J, the gap between germline ends came to 13 bases. CDR3 length: 14 amino acids. The CDR3 reads CASSTTITAYGYTF. CDR3 coding DNA: TGTGCCAGTAGTACCACCATTACAGCCTATGGCTACACCTTC.